Shown below are 3 T cell receptor beta chains from a single sample sequenced in a study of memory CD4+ T cells and cytomegalovirus serostatus. The sort gate was single viable CD3+CD4+CD8-CD45RO+ cells for memory CD4+ T cells. TCRdb's copy holds only in-frame clones and misses some; the assay was immunoSEQ multiplex PCR. Of some 46,000 clones listed, about 79% are singletons. The source material was memory CD4+ T cells from blood. The receptors shown here come from an adult in good health and CMV-seronegative.

This clone occurred a few times. The chain recombines TRBV19 with TRBJ1-1; tentative D call: TRBD1 (5 bases). The CDR3 runs 14 residues. V was shortened by 7 bases and J by 6 bases, with 18 bases between the two germline ends. Germline values: CDR1 LNHDA, CDR2 SQIVND (reference sequence). CDR3 in DNA: TGTGCCAGTATTTCGCAGGGTTCGTTGGCTGAAGCTTTCTTT. Amino acid sequence: CASISQGSLAEAFF.

This CDR3 reads CASSPGFTGVEKLFF. In nucleotides, the CDR3 is TGCGCCAGCAGCCCGGGTTTTACAGGGGTTGAAAAACTGTTTTTT. The rearrangement uses TRBV5-1 and TRBJ1-4; TRBD1 matches at 7 bases. Germline lookup yields CDR1 SGHRS and CDR2 YFSETQ. V trimming: 4 bases; J trimming: 7 bases; junction bases outside the gene matches: 10. The CDR3 has 15 residues.

This rearrangement joins TRBV6-1 to TRBJ2-3; D is undetermined. Germline V gene sequence: CDR1 MNHNS, CDR2 SASEGT. The CDR3 sequence is 12 residues long. Trimming removed 5 bases from V and 3 bases from J, with 6 bases in between. The CDR3 nucleotides read TGTGCCAGCAGTCGTTCGACAGATACGCAGTATTTT. Its protein product is CASSRSTDTQYF.